The 22 T cell receptor beta chains below were found in one sample sequenced in a study of brain T cells in children with intractable seizures. The protocol was immunoSEQ multiplex PCR, while the TCRdb copy is restricted to in-frame clones and leaves out a portion. The sample records around 340,000 clones, 93% being singletons. Time point here: blood from clinic visit 5 months post-surgery; TSC patient then seizure free. The sample in question was peripheral blood, obtained less than 6 months after surgery. The receptors stem from a boy younger than two with tuberous sclerosis and intractable seizures.

V gene TRBV5-1 combines with J gene TRBJ2-7; TRBD2 aligns across 10 bases. In germline, CDR1 is SGHRS, CDR2 YFSETQ. The V segment lost 3 bases and the J segment 3 bases; nucleotides outside the gene matches: 6. The CDR3 covers 15 residues. CDR3 region: CASSSAGGTIYEQYF. Written as DNA, the CDR3 is TGCGCCAGCAGCTCAGCGGGAGGGACTATCTACGAGCAGTACTTC.

The chain joins TRBV7-2 to TRBJ2-2; 8 bases are shared with TRBD2. Germline lookup yields CDR1 SGHTA and CDR2 FQGNSA. Trimming removed 5 bases from V and 5 bases from J; junction bases left unmatched: 10. There are 16 residues in the CDR3. CDR3 coding DNA: TGTGCCAGCAGCACCTGGACTAGCTTGGGGACCGGGGAGCTGTTTTTT. Residues: CASSTWTSLGTGELFF.

The chain uses TRBV29-1 and TRBJ1-2; D is ambiguous. V was shortened by 0 bases and J by 2 bases, with 16 bases between the two germline ends. There are 16 residues in the CDR3. Germline lookup yields CDR1 SQVTM and CDR2 ANQGSEA. For the CDR3, the DNA is TGCAGCGTTGAAGATCCGGTCGGGAGAAGGAACTATGGCTACACCTTC. Its protein product is CSVEDPVGRRNYGYTF.

In DNA form, the CDR3 reads TGTGCCAGCAGCTCTATAGCGGGGGCACTGGGCACTGAAGCTTTCTTT. Encoded protein: CASSSIAGALGTEAFF. This chain links TRBV11-2 with TRBJ1-1, with D possibly TRBD1 on 6 matching bases. This CDR3 region has 16 residues. Germline CDR1 SGHAT, CDR2 FQNNGV. The V end lost 4 bases, the J end lost 4 bases, and 19 bases lay between the germline ends.

V gene TRBV6-2 or TRBV6-3 combines with J gene TRBJ2-5, with D perhaps TRBD2 (6 bases). The germline V and J ends were trimmed by 2 bases and 5 bases, with 9 bases remaining between them. The germline CDR1 and CDR2 sequences are MNHEY and SVGEGT. The CDR3 covers 13 residues. Written as DNA, the CDR3 is TGTGCCAGCAGTTACGGCGGGGTGGAGACCCAGTACTTC. Translation gives CASSYGGVETQYF.

The DNA of the CDR3 is TGTGCCAGCAGCTCTCAACGAGGGGTTACGCTGAACACTGAAGCTTTCTTT. Amino acid sequence: CASSSQRGVTLNTEAFF. The rearrangement joins TRBV27 to TRBJ1-1; D perhaps matches TRBD1 (5 bases). Germline V lookup: CDR1 MNHEY, CDR2 SMNVEV (reference sequence). This CDR3 comprises 17 residues. Deletions cut 6 bases from V and 0 bases from J, with 20 bases between.

Points on this clone: Given the absence of the conserved phenylalanine or tryptophan at the CDR3 end, a read error is likely. The limits of the CDR3 on the DNA are not certain, so only TCRdb's listed CDR3 is given. The chain recombines TRBV25-1 with TRBJ1-2. The CDR3 is 9 residues long, ends included. Per the germline V gene, CDR1 is MGHDK and CDR2 is SYGVNS. CDR3 in amino acids: CASSDHEAP.

The gene calls are TRBV2 and TRBJ1-1, with D tentatively TRBD1 (6 bases). The germline gives CDR1 SNHLY, CDR2 FYNNEI. The CDR3 extends over 18 amino acids. V was trimmed by 6 bases and J by 0 bases, leaving 23 bases between them. This chain's CDR3 is CASRTYRAGPPMNTEAFF. Here the CDR3 DNA reads TGTGCCAGCAGAACTTACAGGGCAGGGCCACCGATGAACACTGAAGCTTTCTTT.

The rearrangement joins TRBV19 to TRBJ2-3; maybe TRBD2 (6 bases). Trimming cost V 3 bases and J 8 bases, with 12 bases left between them. The CDR3 is made up of 13 amino acids. Looked up from germline, CDR1 is LNHDA and CDR2 is SQIVND (reference sequence). In DNA form, the CDR3 reads TGTGCCAGTAGTATGGGGGGTGGCGGTACGCAGTATTTT. Its protein product is CASSMGGGGTQYF.

This clone is a singleton in its sample. V usage is TRBV7-9 and J usage is TRBJ1-2; D call uncertain. Per germline, CDR1 SEHNR and CDR2 FQNEAQ (reference sequence). This CDR3 region has 13 residues. V was clipped by 1 base and J by 6 bases, with 9 bases between them. This CDR3 reads CASSLDMQHGYTF. The CDR3 region has the DNA TGTGCCAGCAGCTTAGACATGCAGCATGGCTACACCTTC. Drawing the rest from reference TRBV7-9 and TRBJ1-2, the complete variable domain is DTGVSQNPRHKITKRGQNVTFRCDPISEHNRLYWYRQTLGQGPEFLTYFQNEAQLEKSRLLSDRFSAERPKGSFSTLEIQRTEQGDSAMYLCASSLDMQHGYTFGSGTRLTVV.

The chain joins TRBV2 to TRBJ2-3; D might be TRBD1 (5 bases). CDR1 is SNHLY, CDR2 FYNNEI, per germline. The CDR3 totals 15 residues. The V end was cut by 6 bases, the J end by 1 base, with 14 bases between. The CDR3 nucleotides read TGTGCCAGCAGGATCAGGGAAGGGGGCACAGATACGCAGTATTTT. Protein product: CASRIREGGTDTQYF. The whole variable domain, remainder taken from reference TRBV2 and TRBJ2-3, is EPEVTQTPSHQVTQMGQEVILRCVPISNHLYFYWYRQILGQKVEFLVSFYNNEISEKSEIFDDQFSVERPDGSNFTLKIRSTKLEDSAMYFCASRIREGGTDTQYFGPGTRLTVL.

CDR3 region: CASSLGLAGGRETQYF. In nucleotides, the CDR3 is TGCGCCAGCAGCTTGGGACTAGCGGGGGGGCGAGAGACCCAGTACTTC. V gene TRBV5-1 combines with J gene TRBJ2-5; TRBD2 agrees at 14 bases. The ends lost 0 bases at V and 4 bases at J; junction bases unmatched: 2. Germline V gene data show CDR1 as SGHRS and CDR2 as YFSETQ. This CDR3 is built from 16 residues.

V and J are TRBV12-5 and TRBJ2-7; perhaps TRBD1 as D (6 bases). CDR3 size: 14 residues. The V end lost 5 bases, the J end lost 0 bases, and 11 bases lay between the germline ends. Germline CDR1 LGHNT, CDR2 FRNRAP. CDR3 in DNA: TGTGCTAGTGGTGCACTAGGGGGCTCCTACGAGCAGTACTTC. This gives the protein CASGALGGSYEQYF.

The chain links TRBV28 to TRBJ1-3; TRBD1 matches 7 bases. Germline CDR1 MDHEN, CDR2 SYDVKM. The CDR3 is made up of 16 amino acids. Trimming at V came to 5 bases and at J to 3 bases, leaving 10 bases not matched to a gene. CDR3 amino acids: CASSPHPTGDGNTIYF. The CDR3 DNA is TGTGCCAGCAGTCCCCATCCTACAGGGGATGGAAACACCATATATTTT.

In its sample, this clone was seen once. The V gene is TRBV2, the J gene TRBJ1-6; the D gene is possibly TRBD1 (5 bases). The CDR3 runs 15 residues. V shed 3 bases and J shed 7 bases, with 13 bases lying between them. Germline-derived CDR1 and CDR2 are SNHLY and FYNNEI. CDR3 region: CASSDWRGDNSPLHF. CDR3 nucleotides: TGTGCCAGCAGTGACTGGCGAGGGGACAATTCACCCCTCCACTTT.

The chain uses TRBV3-1 (or the pseudogene TRBV3-2) and TRBJ2-5, with D perhaps TRBD1 or TRBD2 (5 bases each). The V gene lost 2 bases and the J gene lost 4 bases, with 17 bases spanning the gap. The CDR3 has 16 residues. Germline CDR1 reads LGHDT; CDR2 reads YNNKEL (reference sequence). CDR3 DNA sequence: TGTGCCAGCAGCCAAACCCGGGCCAGTGGGGGAGAGACCCAGTACTTC. Translation: CASSQTRASGGETQYF.

V and J are TRBV7-6 and TRBJ1-2, with D perhaps TRBD1 (5 bases). CDR3 length: 15 residues. The V gene's germline CDR1 is SGHVS and CDR2 FNYEAQ. V was cut by 3 bases and J by 2 bases, with 13 bases left in between. CDR3 bases: TGTGCCAGCAGCTTCCGGGGGGGTACGAACTATGGCTACACCTTC. Protein sequence: CASSFRGGTNYGYTF.

The rearrangement links TRBV25-1 to TRBJ2-3; D ambiguous. The germline CDR1 and CDR2 sequences are MGHDK and SYGVNS. CDR3 size: 14 residues. The germline V and J ends were trimmed by 4 bases and 0 bases, with 8 bases remaining between them. The CDR3 DNA reads TGTGCCAGCAGTGTGGGTCCTAGCACAGATACGCAGTATTTT. Translation gives CASSVGPSTDTQYF.

The V call is TRBV19, the J call TRBJ1-1; 7 bases fit TRBD1. Germline CDR1 LNHDA, CDR2 SQIVND (reference sequence). The V and J ends lost 7 bases and 2 bases, in that order; junction bases with no gene match: 10. This CDR3 contains 15 residues. The CDR3 DNA is TGTGCCAGTACCTTCGGGACAGTCTATAACACTGAAGCTTTCTTT. It translates to CASTFGTVYNTEAFF.

The V call is TRBV28, the J call TRBJ2-5; TRBD2 matches 12 bases. The length of the CDR3 is 17 residues. The germline gives CDR1 MDHEN, CDR2 SYDVKM. V was clipped by 6 bases and J by 0 bases; unmatched bases: 8. CDR3 loop: CASSRYRTSGNQETQYF. The CDR3, as DNA: TGTGCCAGCAGCCGCTATAGGACTAGCGGGAACCAAGAGACCCAGTACTTC.

This clone was picked up a small number of times. V usage is TRBV9 and J usage is TRBJ2-7; 9 bases are shared with TRBD1. V lost 0 bases and J lost 2; bases outside the gene matches: 3. The CDR3 runs 15 residues. Germline CDR1 SGDLS, CDR2 YYNGEE. DNA of the CDR3: TGTGCCAGCAGCGTAGCTGGACAGGGGCCCTACGAGCAGTACTTC. It yields the protein CASSVAGQGPYEQYF. Full variable domain (outside the CDR3, taken from reference TRBV9 and TRBJ2-7): DSGVTQTPKHLITATGQRVTLRCSPRSGDLSVYWYQQSLDQGLQFLIQYYNGEERAKGNILERFSAQQFPDLHSELNLSSLELGDSALYFCASSVAGQGPYEQYFGPGTRLTVT.

The CDR3 nucleotides are TGTGCCAGCAGCCAAGACCGGGGGACTGAAGCTTTCTTT. This encodes CASSQDRGTEAFF. The chain links TRBV3-1 (or the pseudogene TRBV3-2) to TRBJ1-1, with a possible D match to TRBD1 (5 bases). CDR3 length equals 13 residues. The V end was cut by 0 bases, the J end by 5 bases, with 7 bases between. In germline, CDR1 is LGHDT, CDR2 YNNKEL (reference sequence).